The 23 T cell receptor beta chains reported below all come from one sample, sequenced in a study of T cell responses to AZD1222 COVID-19 vaccine. Only in-frame clones appear in the TCRdb table, and some are missing; sequencing was by immunoSEQ multiplex PCR. The table shows about 97,000 clones, with roughly 89% occurring only once. The specimen was peripheral blood, collected on day 0 of AZD1222 vaccination. The receptors originated from an adult in good health.

The V and J genes are TRBV12-3 or TRBV12-4 and TRBJ1-1; 7 nucleotides match TRBD1. Unmatched junction bases numbered 7, after V lost 11 bases and J lost 1 base. There are 13 residues in the CDR3. The CDR3 loop is CAGKGQPNTEAFF. Here the CDR3 DNA reads TGTGCCGGTAAGGGACAGCCGAACACTGAAGCTTTCTTT.

This chain uses TRBV7-6 with TRBJ2-7; TRBD2 matches 16 bases. Germline V gene lookup returns CDR1 SGHVS and CDR2 FNYEAQ. The CDR3 has 17 amino acids. V gave up 1 base and J gave up 4 bases; unmatched junction bases: 4. CDR3 amino acids: CASSLVGTSGGAYEQYF. CDR3 in DNA: TGTGCCAGCAGCTTAGTGGGGACTAGCGGGGGGGCATACGAGCAGTACTTC.

V usage is TRBV12-5 and J usage is TRBJ2-3, with 8 bases lining up with TRBD2. CDR1 LGHNT and CDR2 FRNRAP come from the germline V gene. V lost 6 bases to trimming and J lost 3 bases; unmatched junction nucleotides: 5. The CDR3 spans 14 residues. The CDR3 is CASGTGRGTDTQYF. The CDR3 nucleotides are TGTGCTAGTGGCACCGGGAGGGGTACAGATACGCAGTATTTT.

This chain uses TRBV5-5 with TRBJ2-1; D is unclear. The ends were cut back, 0 bases at V and 7 bases at J, with 11 bases in the middle. CDR1 and CDR2 (germline): SGHKS, YYEKEE (reference sequence). The CDR3 runs to 14 residues. DNA for the CDR3: TGTGCCAGCAGCTTGGTCGGGTTCGGTAATGAGCAGTTCTTC. Its translation: CASSLVGFGNEQFF.

The J gene is TRBJ1-4, the V gene TRBV7-9, with 7 bases aligning to TRBD1. V shed 7 bases, J shed 0 bases, and the junction held 8 bases outside the gene matches. This CDR3 contains 16 residues. In germline, CDR1 is SEHNR, CDR2 FQNEAQ (reference sequence). CDR3 region: CASTNRQGATNEKLFF. The CDR3 coding sequence is TGTGCCAGCACCAACCGGCAGGGGGCAACTAATGAAAAACTGTTTTTT. The whole variable domain, remainder taken from reference TRBV7-9 and TRBJ1-4, is DTGVSQNPRHKITKRGQNVTFRCDPISEHNRLYWYRQTLGQGPEFLTYFQNEAQLEKSRLLSDRFSAERPKGSFSTLEIQRTEQGDSAMYLCASTNRQGATNEKLFFGSGTQLSVL.

The chain has TRBV6-2 or TRBV6-3 and TRBJ2-7; 15 bases match TRBD2. Germline CDR1 reads MNHEY; CDR2 reads SVGEGT. V shed 6 bases and J 3 bases; nucleotides not matched to a gene: 3. The CDR3 totals 15 residues. CDR3 sequence reads: CASSSGLAGGYEQYF. CDR3 in DNA: TGTGCCAGCAGCTCGGGACTAGCGGGGGGCTACGAGCAGTACTTC.

The chain couples TRBV3-1 (or the pseudogene TRBV3-2) to TRBJ2-7; 10 positions match TRBD2. Trimming took 2 bases from V and 3 from J; bases not matched to a gene: 10. The CDR3 is made up of 17 amino acids. The V gene's germline CDR1 is LGHDT and CDR2 YNNKEL (reference sequence). The CDR3 DNA follows: TGTGCCAGCAGCCAACCCTCATCTAGCGGGAGATTCTACGAGCAGTACTTC. Translated, it gives CASSQPSSSGRFYEQYF.

The genes are TRBV6-1 and TRBJ2-1; D call uncertain. This CDR3 has 13 residues. CDR1 is MNHNS, CDR2 SASEGT, per germline. The V gene lost 0 bases and the J gene lost 11 bases, with 11 bases spanning the gap. The CDR3 is CASSEAQERQQFF. The DNA of the CDR3 is TGTGCCAGCAGTGAAGCGCAGGAGCGCCAGCAGTTCTTC.

The rearrangement links TRBV7-8 to TRBJ2-5; D is perhaps TRBD1 (6 bases). The germline gives CDR1 SGHVS, CDR2 FQNEAQ. The V end was cut by 5 bases, the J end by 1 base, with 14 bases between. The CDR3 has 15 amino acids. The CDR3 is CASSAVGQTQETQYF. For the CDR3, the DNA is TGTGCCAGCAGCGCAGTAGGACAGACCCAAGAGACCCAGTACTTC. Full variable domain (outside the CDR3, taken from reference TRBV7-8 and TRBJ2-5): GAGVSQSPRYKVAKRGQDVALRCDPISGHVSLFWYQQALGQGPEFLTYFQNEAQLDKSGLPSDRFFAERPEGSVSTLKIQRTQQEDSAVYLCASSAVGQTQETQYFGPGTRLLVL.

This clone appeared once. Other DNA sequences in this sample translate to the same CDR3. The chain links TRBV7-2 to TRBJ2-3, with D unclear. Germline V gene sequence: CDR1 SGHTA, CDR2 FQGNSA. The V end lost 5 bases, the J end lost 2 bases, and 11 bases lay between the germline ends. This CDR3 is 14 amino acids long. This chain's CDR3 is CASSPGLVTDTQYF. CDR3 DNA: TGTGCCAGCAGCCCCGGGCTAGTCACAGATACGCAGTATTTT.

The chain recombines TRBV13 with TRBJ1-6, with D unclear. This CDR3 has 12 amino acids. With 3 bases removed from V and 7 bases from J, the gap between germline ends came to 4 bases. The germline CDR1 and CDR2 sequences are PRHDT and FYEKMQ (reference sequence). CDR3 in DNA: TGTGCCAGCAGCTTTCTGAATTCACCCCTCCACTTT. Translation gives CASSFLNSPLHF.

This clone was seen only once. The chain links TRBV11-1 to TRBJ1-1, with D possibly being TRBD1 (6 bases). Germline CDR1 is SGHAT and CDR2 is FQDESV (reference sequence). The V end lost 7 bases, the J end lost 5 bases, and 20 bases lay between the germline ends. This CDR3 has 15 amino acids. CDR3 residues: CASKSVGGLGTEAFF. CDR3 nucleotides: TGTGCCAGCAAATCAGTAGGGGGATTGGGGACTGAAGCTTTCTTT.

This clone was detected once. CDR3 sequence: CASSLVEAGGGDTQYF. In DNA, the CDR3 is TGTGCCAGCAGCTTGGTTGAAGCGGGAGGGGGAGATACGCAGTATTTT. J is TRBJ2-3 and V is TRBV7-9; 10 nucleotides agree with TRBD2. This CDR3 has 16 amino acids. Germline CDR1 and CDR2: SEHNR and FQNEAQ (reference sequence). J was trimmed by 5 bases and V by 3 bases; bases with no gene match: 8.

This clone was counted once. The chain links TRBV4-3 to TRBJ1-4; TRBD1 aligns across 9 bases. Germline trimming cut 4 bases from V and 7 bases from J; bases unmatched to any gene: 10. Looked up from germline, CDR1 is LGHNA and CDR2 is YSLEER. The CDR3 loop spans 16 amino acids. The CDR3 here is CASSRHIQGAGEKLFF. The CDR3 region has the DNA TGCGCCAGCAGCCGGCACATACAGGGGGCGGGTGAAAAACTGTTTTTT.

The chain recombines TRBV2 with TRBJ1-4, with a weak D call TRBD1 (6 bases). Germline V gene data show CDR1 as SNHLY and CDR2 as FYNNEI. V was clipped by 8 bases and J by 5 bases, with 12 bases between them. This CDR3 has 13 residues. Here the CDR3 DNA reads TGTGCCAGCCGGTGGCAGGGGAATGAAAAACTGTTTTTT. Translating it yields CASRWQGNEKLFF.

The chain uses TRBV5-1 and TRBJ2-5, with 11 bases aligning to TRBD1. The germline CDR1 and CDR2 sequences are SGHRS and YFSETQ. Unmatched junction bases numbered 6, after V lost 4 bases and J lost 4 bases. CDR3 length equals 15 residues. This CDR3 is CASSPGTGGAETQYF. CDR3 in DNA: TGCGCCAGCAGCCCGGGGACAGGGGGTGCAGAGACCCAGTACTTC.

The gene calls are TRBV19 and TRBJ2-1; 8 positions match TRBD2. The CDR3 has 14 amino acids. Germline CDR1 and CDR2: LNHDA and SQIVND (reference sequence). The V segment lost 7 bases and the J segment 5 bases; nucleotides outside the gene matches: 7. The CDR3 DNA reads as TGTGCCAGTACAGTGACTAGCGCAAACAATGAGCAGTTCTTC. Its protein is CASTVTSANNEQFF.

The V call is TRBV6-5, the J call TRBJ2-7; D assignment may be TRBD1 or TRBD2 (7 bases each). The CDR3 has 15 residues. Germline lookup yields CDR1 MNHEY and CDR2 SVGAGI. The V gene lost 5 bases and the J gene lost 2 bases, with 16 bases spanning the gap. Written as DNA, the CDR3 is TGTGCCAGCAGTACCCAGGGGGGGGAAACCTACGAGCAGTACTTC. Translated, it gives CASSTQGGETYEQYF.

The chain is built from TRBV5-1 and TRBJ2-3, with TRBD1 matching over 9 bases. The CDR3 is 16 amino acids. Germline V lookup: CDR1 SGHRS, CDR2 YFSETQ. With 0 bases clipped from V and 0 bases from J, the junction kept 2 bases outside the gene matches. The CDR3 spells CASSLGGTGSTDTQYF. CDR3 in DNA: TGCGCCAGCAGCTTGGGGGGGACAGGGAGCACAGATACGCAGTATTTT. The whole variable domain, filled in from reference TRBV5-1 and TRBJ2-3, reads KAGVTQTPRYLIKTRGQQVTLSCSPISGHRSVSWYQQTPGQGLQFLFEYFSETQRNKGNFPGRFSGRQFSNSRSEMNVSTLELGDSALYLCASSLGGTGSTDTQYFGPGTRLTVL.

V usage is TRBV15 and J usage is TRBJ1-5; D perhaps matches TRBD1 (6 bases). V lost 1 base and J lost 5, with 15 bases in between. The germline CDR1 and CDR2 sequences are LNHNV and YYDKDF (reference sequence). The CDR3 is 16 amino acids. In nucleotides, the CDR3 is TGTGCCACCAGCAGAGGGGCAGGGGAAGGGGATCAGCCCCAGCATTTT. As protein: CATSRGAGEGDQPQHF. Combining the CDR3 with reference TRBV15 and TRBJ1-5 gives the whole variable domain DAMVIQNPRYQVTQFGKPVTLSCSQTLNHNVMYWYQQKSSQAPKLLFHYYDKDFNNEADTPDNFQSRRPNTSFCFLDIRSPGLGDTAMYLCATSRGAGEGDQPQHFGDGTRLSIL.

V and J are TRBV5-1 and TRBJ2-5, with D unresolved. This CDR3 region has 14 residues. Germline V gene lookup returns CDR1 SGHRS and CDR2 YFSETQ. Trimming stripped 2 bases from V and 1 base from J, with 9 bases between. CDR3 amino acids: CASSFSRRQETQYF. The CDR3 DNA sequence: TGCGCCAGCAGCTTCTCCCGCCGCCAAGAGACCCAGTACTTC.

The J gene is TRBJ2-3, the V gene TRBV5-1; 12 positions match TRBD2. The junction had 3 bases not matched to a gene; V was cut back by 0 bases and J by 4 bases. Germline V gene sequence: CDR1 SGHRS, CDR2 YFSETQ. CDR3 length equals 16 residues. The DNA for the CDR3 is TGCGCCAGCAGCTTGGCGGGACTAGCGGGTGCAGATACGCAGTATTTT. Translating it yields CASSLAGLAGADTQYF.

This clone was observed a single time. V gene TRBV5-6 combines with J gene TRBJ1-3; D possibly corresponds to TRBD1 (5 bases). V lost 2 bases to trimming and J lost 4 bases, with 13 bases between them. CDR1 is SGHDT, CDR2 YYEEEE, per germline. The length of the CDR3 is 15 residues. The CDR3 sequence: CASSFFGTAGNTIYF. Here the CDR3 DNA reads TGTGCCAGCAGCTTCTTCGGGACTGCCGGAAACACCATATATTTT.